A selection of T cell receptor beta chains follows, all from one sample in a study of control samples from healthy donors and cancer patients. Some clones are missing from TCRdb's copy, which holds only in-frame ones; the method was immunoSEQ multiplex PCR. Here the sample spans around 100,000 clones, less than 95% being singletons. The sample was blood. Receptors originate from a young woman in good health. The CDR3 runs from the conserved cysteine through the conserved F or W. A D gene is named only where the DNA matches it firmly.

V gene	CDR3 length	D gene	J gene	CDR3 DNA	CDR3 protein
TRBV9	14	TRBD1	TRBJ1-1	TGTGCCAGCAGCGCCTTAACAGGGGTCACTGAAGCTTTCTTT	CASSALTGVTEAFF
TRBV9	16	-	TRBJ2-7	TGTGCCAGCAGCCCCCGGATCGACACCTCTGGCTACGAGCAGTACTTC	CASSPRIDTSGYEQYF
TRBV5-1	13	-	TRBJ2-7	TGCGCCAGCAGCCCTCCCCAGGGCCCCGAGCAGTACTTC	CASSPPQGPEQYF
TRBV19	15	TRBD1	TRBJ1-2	TGTGCCAGTAGTATGGAACAGGGGGCTTACTATGGCTACACCTTC	CASSMEQGAYYGYTF
TRBV5-4	16	TRBD2	TRBJ2-3	TGTGCCAGCAGTTCGGGACTAGGGTCGGGTACAGATACGCAGTATTTT	CASSSGLGSGTDTQYF
TRBV29-1	13	-	TRBJ1-4	TGCAGCGTTGAAGTCCCGGCTAATGAAAAACTGTTTTTT	CSVEVPANEKLFF
TRBV5-1	15	-	TRBJ1-5	TGCGCCAGCAGCCCCCAGGGGTTCGTCGATCAGCCCCAGCATTTT	CASSPQGFVDQPQHF
TRBV7-3	13	-	TRBJ2-5	TGTGCCAGCAGCCCCACAAGGATGGAGACCCAGTACTTC	CASSPTRMETQYF
TRBV18	16	-	TRBJ1-3	TGTGCCAGCTCACTTTCGTCTCAGGGGTCGGGAAACACCATATATTTT	CASSLSSQGSGNTIYF
TRBV4-1	13	-	TRBJ1-1	TGCGCCAGCAGCCGCCGTCCCAACACTGAAGCTTTCTTT	CASSRRPNTEAFF
TRBV6-6	14	-	TRBJ1-1	TGTGCCAGCAGTAGACGAGGTGAGAACACTGAAGCTTTCTTT	CASSRRGENTEAFF
TRBV9	19	-	TRBJ2-3	TGTGCCAGCAGCGCTCGTCGGCGGTCAGAACTTACTAGCACAGATACGCAGTATTTT	CASSARRRSELTSTDTQYF
TRBV6-5	14	TRBD2	TRBJ2-3	TGTGCCAGCCAAACTAGCGGGGGCACAGATACGCAGTATTTT	CASQTSGGTDTQYF
TRBV2	13	TRBD1	TRBJ1-1	TGTGCCAGCATCGTTTTAGGGGGACAGCAAGCTTTCTTT	CASIVLGGQQAFF
TRBV7-9	12	-	TRBJ2-4	TGTGCCAGCAGCCCCCCCGTGGGCATTCAGTACTTC	CASSPPVGIQYF
TRBV11-2	15	-	TRBJ2-3	TGTGCCAGCAGCTTCTCTCCGGCCCGCACAGATACGCAGTATTTT	CASSFSPARTDTQYF
TRBV24-1	17	-	TRBJ2-6	TGTGCCACCAGTGACTCCCCTGCCGGGCCTGGGGCCAACGTCCTGACTTTC	CATSDSPAGPGANVLTF
TRBV29-1	13	-	TRBJ1-2	TGCAGCTCTCAGGACACCTCTAACTATGGCTACACCTTC	CSSQDTSNYGYTF
TRBV7-9	14	-	TRBJ1-1	TGTGCCAGCAGCCCACGGATCGTCGGGCCGGAAGCTTTCTTT	CASSPRIVGPEAFF
TRBV3-1/TRBV3-2	14	-	TRBJ2-5	TGTGCCAGCAGCCAAGATATAGGGGCGGAGACCCAGTACTTC	CASSQDIGAETQYF
TRBV11-2	13	-	TRBJ1-2	TGTGCCAGCAGCTTATCACAGAACTATGGCTACACCTTC	CASSLSQNYGYTF
TRBV7-9	16	-	TRBJ1-4	TGTGCCAGCAGCTATCAGTCGCAGTGGAGTAATGAAAAACTGTTTTTT	CASSYQSQWSNEKLFF
TRBV5-4	14	TRBD1	TRBJ1-2	TGTGCCAGCAGCTCCCCGGACAGGGCCGATGGCTACACCTTC	CASSSPDRADGYTF
TRBV2	13	-	TRBJ1-1	TGTGCCAGCAGTAACAGGGAGAACACTGAAGCTTTCTTT	CASSNRENTEAFF